The present T cell receptor (beta chain) was sequenced within a study of PD-L1 blockade in urothelial cancer (dated by TCRdb to about 2017). Regarding the complete study: Therapy was started in the mid-2010s for all patients, and atezolizumab 1,200 mg was administered intravenously every 3 weeks. The study was an exploratory multi-omic analysis of somatic, immune and clinical correlates of response to PD-L1 blockade with atezolizumab in urothelial cancer. Blood samples were analyzed at two time points: 3 weeks after treatment start (second dose) and 6 weeks after treatment start. Patients had an ECOG performance status of 0 or 1 and had received between 0 and 3 prior chemotherapy regimens. Progression-free survival longer than 6 months counted as durable clinical benefit, and TCR features were additionally tested against both progression-free and overall survival. Pretreatment tumor samples and matched peripheral blood, collected serially before and after atezolizumab treatment, underwent TCR sequencing. Pretreatment blood TCR-seq was available for about 27 patients, at least one posttreatment blood collection was obtained for around 25 patients, and tumor TCR-seq was available for around 25 patients. Nine or ten patients reached durable clinical benefit, while 20 patients did not. About 90% of the roughly 29 patients were identified as males with urothelial cancer of bladder origin, and a prior smoking history was reported by 18 of 29 patients. Blood samples gave a median of roughly 150,000 T cells and 77,000 or so unique TCRs, with a median clonality of 0.080. Whole exome sequencing and RNA sequencing of pretreatment tumors were performed alongside TCR sequencing in the same patients. Beyond this particular receptor, the publication reports: Because the sample size was small (n ≈ 30) and many of the analyses were exploratory, the results are meant to be hypothesis-generating. Patients with durable benefit showed greater expansion of tumor-associated TCR clones in peripheral blood 3 weeks after starting treatment (n ≈ 20, p = 0.022). Improved progression-free and overall survival was found to be associated with pretreatment peripheral blood TCR clonality below the median.

Taken from the germline V gene, the CDR1 and CDR2 loops are MDHEN and SYDVKM. Reading from cysteine to phenylalanine, the CDR3 counts 13 amino acids. The sequence is cut down to CDR3 DNA, 39 bases in frame from base 1. V ends up 9 bases short and J 6 bases short, with an unmatched junction base count of 11. Each PCR received spiked-in synthetic TCR analog templates so that absolute template abundance could be estimated from read counts. TCRbeta CDR3 regions were amplified from genomic DNA with bias-controlled V and J gene primers using the immunoSEQ assay. Rearranged TCRbeta segments were sequenced at approximately 20X coverage. The authors processed their data as follows. Sequencing errors were corrected by clustering, and CDR3s were annotated against IMGT so that V, D and J genes could be assigned. Only productive TCRbeta rearrangements were used in downstream analyses, excluding out-of-frame or stop-codon sequences. Clonality was calculated as one minus the Shannon entropy normalized by the log of the number of unique productive sequences. Fisher's exact test with Benjamini-Hochberg correction, using a cutoff of adjusted p below 0.01, was how clones that differed between time points or between blood and tumor were identified. What TCRdb holds here is the immuneACCESS table cut down to in-frame rearrangements. Part of the clones is not present; checked against another copy, under half of the missing clones reflect an unresolved V gene, and the others are unexplained. That table furnishes V, J and clone size, whereas the DNA furnished D and trimming. This sample lists tens of thousands of clones; roughly 90% were detected once. The leading ten clones occupy approximately 5% of the sample.

Interpreted using the paper, the time point label stands for: pretreatment peripheral blood. A total of 29 patients with locally advanced or metastatic urothelial carcinoma, treated at Memorial Sloan Kettering on a trial protocol, made up the cohort. Peripheral blood mononuclear cells were collected pretreatment and during treatment, with between 1 and 8 total time points obtained per patient. The Qiagen DNeasy Blood extraction kit was used to purify genomic DNA from total PBMCs and from tumor samples. PBMCs were collected pretreatment and during treatment and were isolated and stored as previously described. With respect to this clone: Its binding antigen is unknown. No much larger clone is present one base from it, and per-base qualities are unavailable.

The clonotype comes from a man aged 65 to 79 with urothelial cancer. The chain uses TRBV28 and TRBJ2-7; 7 middle bases align to TRBD1. The material was PBMCs, obtained around atezolizumab (anti-PD-L1) treatment. In nucleotide form, the sequence is TGTGCCAGTAGACAGGGTAATGTTGGCGAGCAGTACTTC. It specifies CASRQGNVGEQYF.